This T cell receptor (beta chain) comes out of a study of blood T cell repertoires in COVID-19. Across the study: PBMCs, B-cell-depleted T cells, or T cells were the source of the cDNA or gDNA that made up the material.

Study processing details: For nucleated cells, counts were estimated from reference gene primer amplification. Some clones are missing from TCRdb's copy, which holds only in-frame ones; the method was immunoSEQ multiplex PCR. Clonal size and the V and J genes are those of that table, whereas D and trimming came from the DNA. In the table there are some 230,000 clones, 70% to 90% of which are singletons. Germline V gene lookup returns CDR1 SGDLS and CDR2 YYNGEE. The CDR3 length is 18 residues. After removal of 2 bases from V and 1 base from J, the junction contained 5 bases not matched to a gene. The sample taken for sequencing was peripheral blood. The source of this sequence is a man aged 25 to 40 who had recovered from COVID-19. This chain links TRBV9 with TRBJ2-1; TRBD2 matches at 14 bases. The CDR3 DNA reads as TGTGCCAGCAGCGTCCATGGACTAGCGGGGGGTTCCTACAATGAGCAGTTCTTC. Translating gives CASSVHGLAGGSYNEQFF. The full variable domain, with the rest looked up from reference TRBV9 and TRBJ2-1, is DSGVTQTPKHLITATGQRVTLRCSPRSGDLSVYWYQQSLDQGLQFLIQYYNGEERAKGNILERFSAQQFPDLHSELNLSSLELGDSALYFCASSVHGLAGGSYNEQFFGPGTRLTVL.